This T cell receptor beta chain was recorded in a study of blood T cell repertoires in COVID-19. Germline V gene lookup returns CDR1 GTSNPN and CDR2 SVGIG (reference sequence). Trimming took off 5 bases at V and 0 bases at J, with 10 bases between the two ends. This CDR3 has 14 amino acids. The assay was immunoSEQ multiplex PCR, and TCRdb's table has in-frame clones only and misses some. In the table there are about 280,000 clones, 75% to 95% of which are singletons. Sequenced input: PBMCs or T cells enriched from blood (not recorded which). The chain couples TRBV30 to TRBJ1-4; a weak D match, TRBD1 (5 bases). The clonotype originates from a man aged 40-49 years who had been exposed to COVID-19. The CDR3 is CAWAAGATNEKLFF. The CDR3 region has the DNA TGTGCCTGGGCCGCGGGGGCAACTAATGAAAAACTGTTTTTT.